This T cell receptor (beta chain) was recovered during a study of shared clonotypes between healthy human individuals. Looking at the study overall: The cohort had two women and a few men, ages 18 to 49.

Clones were sequenced by immunoSEQ multiplex PCR, and TCRdb holds only the in-frame ones, with some missing. The sample includes about half a million clones, roughly 80% of them seen just once. The CDR3 is 13 residues long. CDR1 is MDHEN and CDR2 is SYDVKM in the germline V gene. V was trimmed by 2 bases and J by 3 bases, leaving 7 bases between them. The sequenced sample was PBMCs. The clonotype comes from a woman aged 40-49 years in good health. Some clones in this sample may be carry-over from other donors' samples. The chain couples TRBV28 to TRBJ1-1, with D possibly being TRBD1 (6 bases). The CDR3 reads CASSLGGDTEAFF. In nucleotides, the CDR3 is TGTGCCAGCAGTTTAGGGGGCGACACTGAAGCTTTCTTT.